The present TCR beta chain was sequenced within a study of T-cell memory formation after mild COVID-19. One entry per CDR3 protein, called by TCRdb with MiXCR from the 5' RACE reads. This table has about 160,000 distinct CDR3 sequences, around a third appearing once. The V gene's germline CDR1 is SGDLS and CDR2 YYNGEE. CDR3 length equals 14 residues. V lost 5 bases to trimming and J lost 1 base, with 10 bases between them. The sample consisted of PBMCs or a T cell subset sorted from them (not recorded which). The chain links TRBV9 to TRBJ2-1; D ambiguous. The TCR originated in an adult woman who had mild COVID-19 (a few samples of this study predate the infection). Cell type and time point are not known. The CDR3 DNA is TGTGCCAGCAGTCTTAGGGATTCCTACAATGAGCAGTTCTTC. Translation gives CASSLRDSYNEQFF.